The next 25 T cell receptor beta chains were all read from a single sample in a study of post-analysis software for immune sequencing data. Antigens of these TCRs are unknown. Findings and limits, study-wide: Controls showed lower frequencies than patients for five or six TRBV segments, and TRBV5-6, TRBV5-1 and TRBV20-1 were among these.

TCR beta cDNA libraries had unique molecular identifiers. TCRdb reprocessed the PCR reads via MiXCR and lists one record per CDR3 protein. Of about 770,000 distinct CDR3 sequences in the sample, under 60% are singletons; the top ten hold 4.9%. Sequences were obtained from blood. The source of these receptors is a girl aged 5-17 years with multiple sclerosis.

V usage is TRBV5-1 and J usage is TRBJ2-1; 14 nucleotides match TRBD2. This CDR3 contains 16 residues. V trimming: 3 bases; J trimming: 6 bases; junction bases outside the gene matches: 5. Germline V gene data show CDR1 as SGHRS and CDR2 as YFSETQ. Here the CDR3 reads CASSSGLAGGINEQFF. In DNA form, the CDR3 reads TGCGCCAGCAGCTCCGGACTAGCGGGAGGCATCAATGAGCAGTTCTTC. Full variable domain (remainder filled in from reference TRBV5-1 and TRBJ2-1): KAGVTQTPRYLIKTRGQQVTLSCSPISGHRSVSWYQQTPGQGLQFLFEYFSETQRNKGNFPGRFSGRQFSNSRSEMNVSTLELGDSALYLCASSSGLAGGINEQFFGPGTRLTVL.

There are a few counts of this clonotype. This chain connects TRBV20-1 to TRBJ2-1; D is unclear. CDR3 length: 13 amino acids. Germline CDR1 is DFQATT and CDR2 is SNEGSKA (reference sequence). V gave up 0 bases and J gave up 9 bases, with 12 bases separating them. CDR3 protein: CSARDLRVGEQFF. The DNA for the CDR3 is TGCAGTGCTAGAGACCTTCGGGTGGGTGAGCAGTTCTTC.

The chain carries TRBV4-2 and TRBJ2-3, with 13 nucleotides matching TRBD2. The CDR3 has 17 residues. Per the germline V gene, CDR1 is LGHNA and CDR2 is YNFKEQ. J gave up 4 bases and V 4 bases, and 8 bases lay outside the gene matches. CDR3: CASSPEGTSGTSDTQYF. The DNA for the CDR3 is TGTGCCAGCAGCCCCGAGGGGACTAGCGGGACGTCAGATACGCAGTATTTT.

CDR3 DNA sequence: TGCAGTGCTAGCGAACGATCCTACGAGCAGTACTTC. Protein sequence: CSASERSYEQYF. V and J are TRBV20-1 and TRBJ2-7; D is unresolved. The CDR3 contains 12 residues. Per the germline V gene, CDR1 is DFQATT and CDR2 is SNEGSKA (reference sequence). Trimming shortened V by 3 bases and J by 1 base, and 7 bases separated the two germline ends.

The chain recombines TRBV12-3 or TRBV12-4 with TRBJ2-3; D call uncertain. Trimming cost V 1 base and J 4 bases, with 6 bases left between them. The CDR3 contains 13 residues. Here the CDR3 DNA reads TGTGCCAGCAGTTTAGGGTGGCCAGATACGCAGTATTTT. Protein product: CASSLGWPDTQYF.

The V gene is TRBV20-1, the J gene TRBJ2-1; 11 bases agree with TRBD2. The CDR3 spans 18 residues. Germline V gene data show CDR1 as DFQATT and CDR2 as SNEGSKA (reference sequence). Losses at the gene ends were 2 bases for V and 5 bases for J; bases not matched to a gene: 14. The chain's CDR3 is CSARRPFRIAGGNNEQFF. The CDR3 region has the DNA TGCAGTGCTAGAAGACCTTTCAGAATAGCGGGAGGGAACAATGAGCAGTTCTTC.

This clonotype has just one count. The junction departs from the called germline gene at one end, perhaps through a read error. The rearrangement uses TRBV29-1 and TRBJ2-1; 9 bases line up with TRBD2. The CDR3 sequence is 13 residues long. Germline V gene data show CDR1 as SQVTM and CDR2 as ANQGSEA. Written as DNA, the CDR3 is TGCGGCGTACCGGGACTAGCCAACAATGAGCAGTTCTTC. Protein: CGVPGLANNEQFF.

The CDR3 DNA follows: TGTGCCAGCGTAAGGGGCTACAATGAGCAGTTCTTC. Amino acids: CASVRGYNEQFF. This chain links TRBV7-9 with TRBJ2-1; D might be TRBD1 (5 bases). CDR3 length: 12 amino acids. Trimming took off 8 bases at V and 3 bases at J, with 8 bases between the two ends. Germline V gene sequence: CDR1 SEHNR, CDR2 FQNEAQ (reference sequence).

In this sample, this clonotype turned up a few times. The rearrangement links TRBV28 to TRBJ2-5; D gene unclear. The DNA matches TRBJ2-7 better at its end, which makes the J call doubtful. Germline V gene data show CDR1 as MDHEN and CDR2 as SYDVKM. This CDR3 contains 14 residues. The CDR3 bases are TGTGCCAGCAGTTGGGTATTGGCCGCCTACGAGCAGTACTTC. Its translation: CASSWVLAAYEQYF.

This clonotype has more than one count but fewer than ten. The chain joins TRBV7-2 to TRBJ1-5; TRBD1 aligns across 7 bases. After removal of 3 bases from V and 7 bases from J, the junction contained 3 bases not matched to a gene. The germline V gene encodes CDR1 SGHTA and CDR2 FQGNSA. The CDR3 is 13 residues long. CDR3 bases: TGTGCCAGCAGCTTGGGACAGCGACAGCCCCAGCATTTT. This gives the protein CASSLGQRQPQHF.

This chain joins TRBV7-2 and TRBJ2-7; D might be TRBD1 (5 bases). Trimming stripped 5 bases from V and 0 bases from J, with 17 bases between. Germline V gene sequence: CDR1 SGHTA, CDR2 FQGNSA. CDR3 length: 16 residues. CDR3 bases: TGTGCCAGCAGCCGTACCTCAGGGTACCTCTCCTACGAGCAGTACTTC. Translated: CASSRTSGYLSYEQYF.

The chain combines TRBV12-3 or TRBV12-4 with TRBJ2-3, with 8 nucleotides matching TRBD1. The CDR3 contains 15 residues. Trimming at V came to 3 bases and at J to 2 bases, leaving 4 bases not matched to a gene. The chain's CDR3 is CASSLDRDLTDTQYF. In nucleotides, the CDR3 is TGTGCCAGCAGTTTGGACAGGGACCTCACAGATACGCAGTATTTT.

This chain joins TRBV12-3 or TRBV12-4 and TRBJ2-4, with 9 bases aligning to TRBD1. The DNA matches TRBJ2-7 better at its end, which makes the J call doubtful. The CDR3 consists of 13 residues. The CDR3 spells CASRSQGAGEQYF. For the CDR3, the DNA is TGTGCCAGCAGGTCACAGGGGGCTGGCGAGCAGTACTTC.

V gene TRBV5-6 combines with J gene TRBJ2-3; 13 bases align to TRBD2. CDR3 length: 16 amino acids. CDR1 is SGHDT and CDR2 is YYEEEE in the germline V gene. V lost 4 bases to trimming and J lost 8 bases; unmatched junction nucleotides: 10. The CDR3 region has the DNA TGTGCCAGCAGCCAGAGGACTAGCGGGAGAAGGAGTACGCAGTATTTT. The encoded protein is CASSQRTSGRRSTQYF.

This CDR3 reads CSGLETGGIGEQYF. DNA for the CDR3: TGCAGCGGGCTTGAGACAGGAGGAATAGGCGAGCAGTACTTC. This chain joins TRBV29-1 and TRBJ2-7, with D possibly TRBD1 on 6 matching bases. The V and J ends lost 7 bases and 6 bases respectively, with 22 bases between them. The CDR3 extends over 14 amino acids. The germline gives CDR1 SQVTM, CDR2 ANQGSEA.

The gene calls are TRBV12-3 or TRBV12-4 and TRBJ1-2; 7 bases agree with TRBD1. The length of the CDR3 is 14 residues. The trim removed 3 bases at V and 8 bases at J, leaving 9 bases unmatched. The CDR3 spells CASSFDAGGVGYTF. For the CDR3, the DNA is TGTGCCAGCAGTTTTGACGCAGGGGGAGTCGGCTACACCTTC.

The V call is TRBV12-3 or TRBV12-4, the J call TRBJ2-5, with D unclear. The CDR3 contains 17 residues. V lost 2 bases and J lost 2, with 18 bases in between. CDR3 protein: CASSLRLTSQKQETQYF. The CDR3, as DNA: TGTGCCAGCAGTTTACGTCTGACCAGTCAAAAACAAGAGACCCAGTACTTC.

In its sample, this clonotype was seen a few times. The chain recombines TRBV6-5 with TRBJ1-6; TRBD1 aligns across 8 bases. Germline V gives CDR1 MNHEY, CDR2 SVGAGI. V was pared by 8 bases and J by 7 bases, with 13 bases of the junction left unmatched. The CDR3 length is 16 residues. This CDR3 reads CASAELRTGLNSPLHF. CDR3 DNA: TGTGCCAGCGCTGAACTCAGGACAGGGCTAAATTCACCCCTCCACTTT.

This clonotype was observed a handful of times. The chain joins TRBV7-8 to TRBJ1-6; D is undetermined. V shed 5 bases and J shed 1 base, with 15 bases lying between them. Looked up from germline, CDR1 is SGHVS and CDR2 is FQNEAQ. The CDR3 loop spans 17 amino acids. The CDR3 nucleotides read TGTGCCAGCAGCCCCACACGCGGGGATTCCTATAATTCACCCCTCCACTTT. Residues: CASSPTRGDSYNSPLHF.

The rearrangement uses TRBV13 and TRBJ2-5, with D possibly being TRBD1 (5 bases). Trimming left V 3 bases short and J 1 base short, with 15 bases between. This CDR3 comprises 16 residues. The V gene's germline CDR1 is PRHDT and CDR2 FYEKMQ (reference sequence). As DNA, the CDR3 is TGTGCCAGCAGCTTTAGCAGGGATGGAAGCCAAGAGACCCAGTACTTC. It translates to CASSFSRDGSQETQYF.

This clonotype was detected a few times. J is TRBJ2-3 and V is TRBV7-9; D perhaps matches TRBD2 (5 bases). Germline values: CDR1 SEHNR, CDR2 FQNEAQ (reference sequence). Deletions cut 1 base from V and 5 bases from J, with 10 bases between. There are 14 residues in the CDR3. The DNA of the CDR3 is TGTGCCAGCAGCTTAGAGGAGCGGAGAGATACGCAGTATTTT. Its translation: CASSLEERRDTQYF.

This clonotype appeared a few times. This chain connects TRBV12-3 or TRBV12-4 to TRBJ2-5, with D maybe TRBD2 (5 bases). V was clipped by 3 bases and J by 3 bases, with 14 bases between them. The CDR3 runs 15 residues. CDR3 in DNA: TGTGCCAGCAGTTTTCTTAGCGCGGCCGAAGAGACCCAGTACTTC. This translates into CASSFLSAAEETQYF.

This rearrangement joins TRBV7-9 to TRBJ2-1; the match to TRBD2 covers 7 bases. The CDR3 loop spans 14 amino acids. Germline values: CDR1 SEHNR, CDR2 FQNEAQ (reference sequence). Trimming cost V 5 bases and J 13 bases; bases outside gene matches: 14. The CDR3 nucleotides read TGTGCCAGCAGCCTCGGACTAGGCGGAGAGACCCAGTTCTTC. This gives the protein CASSLGLGGETQFF.

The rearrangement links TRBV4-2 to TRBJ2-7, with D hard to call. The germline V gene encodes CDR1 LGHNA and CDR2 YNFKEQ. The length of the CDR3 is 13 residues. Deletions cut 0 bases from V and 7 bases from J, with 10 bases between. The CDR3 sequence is CASSQDPQYEQYF. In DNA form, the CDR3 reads TGTGCCAGCAGCCAAGATCCCCAGTATGAGCAGTACTTC.

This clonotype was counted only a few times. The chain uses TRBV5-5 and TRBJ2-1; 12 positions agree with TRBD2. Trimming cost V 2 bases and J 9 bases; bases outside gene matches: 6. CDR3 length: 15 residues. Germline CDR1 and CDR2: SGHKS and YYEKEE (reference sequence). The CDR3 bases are TGTGCCAGCAGCTTTCCCTCTAGCGGGAGGGGTGAGCAGTTCTTC. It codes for CASSFPSSGRGEQFF.